One and the same sample provided the 8 T cell receptor beta chains below, sequenced in a study of cytomegalovirus exposure and HLA in healthy donors. The PCR employed 60 Vbeta primers together with 13 Jbeta primers. Produced via immunoSEQ multiplex PCR; TCRdb's table is partial and in-frame only. The data hold more than 90,000 clones, with around 77% observed a single time. The sample comprised PBMCs. The receptors derive from a man over 45 in good health and CMV-seropositive.

CDR3 in DNA: TGTGCCAGCTCACCAACCCGAGGAGGTACTAACTATGGCTACACCTTC. This codes for CASSPTRGGTNYGYTF. V and J are TRBV18 and TRBJ1-2; D uncertain. This CDR3 has 16 amino acids. Germline V gene data show CDR1 as KGHSH and CDR2 as LQKENI. Trimming cost V 2 bases and J 0 bases, with 13 bases left between them.

The rearrangement joins TRBV19 to TRBJ1-5, with D tentatively TRBD1 (5 bases). Germline V lookup: CDR1 LNHDA, CDR2 SQIVND (reference sequence). With 3 bases removed from V and 6 bases from J, the gap between germline ends came to 12 bases. CDR3 length equals 14 residues. CDR3 in amino acids: CASSITQATQPQHF. CDR3 in DNA: TGTGCCAGTAGTATTACACAGGCCACTCAGCCCCAGCATTTT.

This rearrangement joins TRBV5-4 to TRBJ2-1, with D tentatively TRBD1 (5 bases). CDR1 and CDR2 from the germline V gene are SGHNT and YYREEE (reference sequence). Trimming removed 4 bases at V and 5 bases at J, with 13 bases between. This CDR3 comprises 14 residues. In nucleotides, the CDR3 is TGTGCCAGCAGCGTGCGGTTGACAGACAATGAGCAGTTCTTC. It encodes CASSVRLTDNEQFF.

This clone occurred once. The chain uses TRBV18 and TRBJ2-7; perhaps TRBD1 as D (6 bases). The CDR3 is 15 amino acids. Between the trimmed V and J ends, which lost 6 bases and 4 bases, there was a span of 19 bases. The germline gives CDR1 KGHSH, CDR2 LQKENI. The CDR3 DNA reads as TGTGCCAGCTCCCAGGGGATCGAAGCGACTTACGAGCAGTACTTC. This sequence encodes CASSQGIEATYEQYF.

This clone was picked up a small number of times. In the same sample, other DNA sequences code for this CDR3. The chain carries TRBV30 and TRBJ1-5, with a possible D match to TRBD1 (5 bases). This CDR3 has 12 amino acids. V was trimmed by 3 bases and J by 4 bases, leaving 7 bases between them. Germline V CDR1 and CDR2: GTSNPN, SVGIG (reference sequence). In DNA form, the CDR3 reads TGTGCCTGGAGCCGGGGGAATCAGCCCCAGCATTTT. Protein product: CAWSRGNQPQHF.

The gene calls are TRBV28 and TRBJ1-4; 9 nucleotides align to TRBD1. Germline CDR1 MDHEN, CDR2 SYDVKM. This CDR3 comprises 15 residues. Unmatched junction bases numbered 4, after V lost 6 bases and J lost 2 bases. CDR3: CASRLQGATNEKLFF. The CDR3 DNA sequence: TGTGCCAGCAGGTTACAGGGGGCGACTAATGAAAAACTGTTTTTT.

This clone was seen more than once but under ten times. The chain employs TRBV30 and TRBJ1-2; 8 bases line up with TRBD1. Germline V lookup: CDR1 GTSNPN, CDR2 SVGIG (reference sequence). With V trimmed by 3 bases and J by 8 bases, 11 bases remained unmatched. There are 14 residues in the CDR3. CDR3 coding DNA: TGTGCCTGGAGGCAGGACAGGGACTCTCGGGGCTACACCTTC. It translates to CAWRQDRDSRGYTF.

CDR3 loop: CASSWETGSRALHF. CDR3 in DNA: TGTGCCAGCAGTTGGGAGACAGGATCTAGGGCCCTCCACTTT. The chain combines TRBV6-5 with TRBJ1-6; D may be TRBD1 (6 bases). Trimming took 4 bases from V and 14 from J, leaving 18 bases between them. This CDR3 spans 14 amino acids. Germline assignment: CDR1 MNHEY and CDR2 SVGAGI.